A single sample gave rise to the 2 T cell receptor beta chains below, sequenced in a study of shared clonotypes between healthy human individuals. Terminally differentiated effector memory CD45RA+ cells were excluded by CCR7 positive selection of CD45RO-negative cells. Some clones are missing from TCRdb's copy, which holds only in-frame ones; the method was immunoSEQ multiplex PCR. There are nearly 2 million clones in the sample; approximately 95% occur only once, and approximately 1.2% lies in the top ten. The sample consisted of naive CD8+ T cells sorted from blood. The receptor source for this set is a man in his late teens or twenties in good health.

The chain carries TRBV2 and TRBJ2-1; D unclear. Germline lookup yields CDR1 SNHLY and CDR2 FYNNEI. The CDR3 has 17 residues. V was cut by 1 base and J by 5 bases, with 18 bases left in between. The DNA for the CDR3 is TGTGCCAGCAGTGAAGGGTGGGCAAGGTCGCCCCACAATGAGCAGTTCTTC. It encodes CASSEGWARSPHNEQFF.

The chain recombines TRBV19 with TRBJ2-7, with 10 bases that match TRBD2. The CDR3 contains 15 residues. Looked up from germline, CDR1 is LNHDA and CDR2 is SQIVND (reference sequence). The J segment lost 9 bases and the V segment lost 0 bases, leaving 8 bases of the junction unmatched. The CDR3, as DNA: TGTGCCAGTAGTATAGATCGACTAGCGGGTACGGGGCAGTACTTC. Protein product: CASSIDRLAGTGQYF.